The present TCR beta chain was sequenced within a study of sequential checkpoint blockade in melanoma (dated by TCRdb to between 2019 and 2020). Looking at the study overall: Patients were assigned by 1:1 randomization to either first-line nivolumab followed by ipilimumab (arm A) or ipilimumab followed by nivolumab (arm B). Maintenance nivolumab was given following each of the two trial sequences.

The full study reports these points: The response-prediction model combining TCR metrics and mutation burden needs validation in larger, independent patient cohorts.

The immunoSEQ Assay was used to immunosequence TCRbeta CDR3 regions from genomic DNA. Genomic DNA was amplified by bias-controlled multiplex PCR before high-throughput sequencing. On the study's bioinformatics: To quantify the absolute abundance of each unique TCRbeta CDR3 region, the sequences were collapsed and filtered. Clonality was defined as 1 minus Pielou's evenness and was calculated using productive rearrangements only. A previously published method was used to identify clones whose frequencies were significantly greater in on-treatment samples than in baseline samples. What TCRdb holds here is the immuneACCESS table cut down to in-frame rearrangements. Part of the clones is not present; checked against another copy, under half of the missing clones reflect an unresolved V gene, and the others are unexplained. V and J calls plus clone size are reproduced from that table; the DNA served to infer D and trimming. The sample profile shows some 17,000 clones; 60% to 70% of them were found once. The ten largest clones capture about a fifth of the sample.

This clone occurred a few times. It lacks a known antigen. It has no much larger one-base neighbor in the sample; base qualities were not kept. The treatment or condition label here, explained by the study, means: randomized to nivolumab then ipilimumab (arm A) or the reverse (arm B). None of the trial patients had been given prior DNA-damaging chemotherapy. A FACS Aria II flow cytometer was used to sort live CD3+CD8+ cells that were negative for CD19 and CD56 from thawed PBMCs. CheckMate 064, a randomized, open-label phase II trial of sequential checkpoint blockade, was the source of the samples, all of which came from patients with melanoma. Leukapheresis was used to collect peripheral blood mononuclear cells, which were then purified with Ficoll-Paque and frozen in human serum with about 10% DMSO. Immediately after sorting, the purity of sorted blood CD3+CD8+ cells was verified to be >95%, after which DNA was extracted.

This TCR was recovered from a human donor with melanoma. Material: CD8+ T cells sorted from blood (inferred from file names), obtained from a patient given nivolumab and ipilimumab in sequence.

Read as DNA, the sequence is TGTGCCAGCAGCTTAGGTGGGGCCTTGGAGACCCAGTACTTC. Translated, this gives CASSLGGALETQYF. In this chain, TRBV13 is recombined with TRBJ2-5; possibly the D gene is TRBD1, per 5 matching bases. The germline V gene (reference sequence) supplies CDR1 PRHDT and CDR2 FYEKMQ. The CDR3, cysteine through phenylalanine, is 14 amino acids long. CDR3 DNA only is kept here, 42 bases in frame from base 1. Trimming costs V 0 bases and J 5 bases, and their ends lie 10 bases apart.